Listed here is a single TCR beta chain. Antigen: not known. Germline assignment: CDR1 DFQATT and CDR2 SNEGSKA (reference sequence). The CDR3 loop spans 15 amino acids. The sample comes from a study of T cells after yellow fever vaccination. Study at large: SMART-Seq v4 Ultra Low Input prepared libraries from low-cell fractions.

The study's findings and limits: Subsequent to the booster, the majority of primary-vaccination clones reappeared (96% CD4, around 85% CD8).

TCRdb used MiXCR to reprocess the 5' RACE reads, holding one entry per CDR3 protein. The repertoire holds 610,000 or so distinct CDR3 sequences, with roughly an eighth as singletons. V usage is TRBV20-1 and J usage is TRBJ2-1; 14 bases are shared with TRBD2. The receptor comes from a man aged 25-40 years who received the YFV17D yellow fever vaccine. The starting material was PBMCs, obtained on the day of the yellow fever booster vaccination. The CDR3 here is CSTPDPGLAGDEQFF. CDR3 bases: TGCAGCACGCCCGATCCGGGACTAGCGGGAGATGAGCAGTTCTTC.